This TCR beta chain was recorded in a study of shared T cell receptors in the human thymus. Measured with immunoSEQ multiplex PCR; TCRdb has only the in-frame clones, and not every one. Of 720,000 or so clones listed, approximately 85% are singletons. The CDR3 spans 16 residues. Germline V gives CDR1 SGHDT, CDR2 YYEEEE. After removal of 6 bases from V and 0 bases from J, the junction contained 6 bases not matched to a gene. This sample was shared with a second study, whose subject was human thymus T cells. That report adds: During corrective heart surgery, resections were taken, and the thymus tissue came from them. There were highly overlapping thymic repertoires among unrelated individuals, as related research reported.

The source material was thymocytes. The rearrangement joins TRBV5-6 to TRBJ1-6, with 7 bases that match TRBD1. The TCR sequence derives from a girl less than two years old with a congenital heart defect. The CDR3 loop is CASMRGLSSYNSPLHF. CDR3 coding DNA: TGTGCCAGCATGAGGGGGCTCAGCTCCTATAATTCACCCCTCCACTTT.